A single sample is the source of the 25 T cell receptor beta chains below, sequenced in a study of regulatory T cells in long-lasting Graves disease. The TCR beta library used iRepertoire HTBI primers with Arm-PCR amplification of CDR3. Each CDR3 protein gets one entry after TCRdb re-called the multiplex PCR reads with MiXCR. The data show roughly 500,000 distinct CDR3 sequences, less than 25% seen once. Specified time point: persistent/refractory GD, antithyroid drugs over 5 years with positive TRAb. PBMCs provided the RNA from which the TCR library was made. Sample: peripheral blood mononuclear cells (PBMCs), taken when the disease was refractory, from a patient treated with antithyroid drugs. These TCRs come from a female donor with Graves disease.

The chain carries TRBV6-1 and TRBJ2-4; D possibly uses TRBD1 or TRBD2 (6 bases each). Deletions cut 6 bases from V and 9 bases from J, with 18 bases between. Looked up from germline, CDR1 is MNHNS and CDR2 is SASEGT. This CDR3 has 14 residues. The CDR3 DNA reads TGTGCCAGCAGCTCGCGGGACACCCAGAGCATTCAGTACTTC. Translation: CASSSRDTQSIQYF.

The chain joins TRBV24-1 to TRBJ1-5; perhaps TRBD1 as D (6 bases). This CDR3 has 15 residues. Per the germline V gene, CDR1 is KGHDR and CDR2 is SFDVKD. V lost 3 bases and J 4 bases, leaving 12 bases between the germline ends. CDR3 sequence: CATSDPRGENQPQHF. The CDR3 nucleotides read TGTGCCACCAGTGATCCTAGGGGGGAGAATCAGCCCCAGCATTTT.

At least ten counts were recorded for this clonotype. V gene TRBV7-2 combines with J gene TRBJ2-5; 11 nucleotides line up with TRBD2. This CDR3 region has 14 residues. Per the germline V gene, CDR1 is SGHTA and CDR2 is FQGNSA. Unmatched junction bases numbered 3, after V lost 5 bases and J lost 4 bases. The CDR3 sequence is CASSGLAGPETQYF. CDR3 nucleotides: TGTGCCAGCAGCGGACTAGCGGGCCCAGAGACCCAGTACTTC.

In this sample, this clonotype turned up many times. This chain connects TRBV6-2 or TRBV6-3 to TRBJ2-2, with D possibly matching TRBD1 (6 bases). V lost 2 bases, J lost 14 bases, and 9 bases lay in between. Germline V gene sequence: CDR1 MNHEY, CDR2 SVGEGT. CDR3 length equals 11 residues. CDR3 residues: CASSYVDSLFF. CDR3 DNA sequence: TGTGCCAGCAGTTACGTGGACAGTCTGTTTTTT.

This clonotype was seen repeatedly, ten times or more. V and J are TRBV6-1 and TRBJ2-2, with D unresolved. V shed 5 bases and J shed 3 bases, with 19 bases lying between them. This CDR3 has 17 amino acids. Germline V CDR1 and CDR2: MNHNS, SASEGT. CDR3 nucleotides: TGTGCCAGCAGTCGGGCCCAGATGGGCGGATACACCGGGGAGCTGTTTTTT. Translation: CASSRAQMGGYTGELFF.

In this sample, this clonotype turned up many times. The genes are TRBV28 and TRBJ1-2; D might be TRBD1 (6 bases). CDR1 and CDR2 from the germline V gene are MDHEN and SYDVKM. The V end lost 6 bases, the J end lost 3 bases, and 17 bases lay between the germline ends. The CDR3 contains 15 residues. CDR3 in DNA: TGTGCCAGCAGGTTACAGGGCCTCCAGGACTATGGCTACACCTTC. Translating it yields CASRLQGLQDYGYTF.

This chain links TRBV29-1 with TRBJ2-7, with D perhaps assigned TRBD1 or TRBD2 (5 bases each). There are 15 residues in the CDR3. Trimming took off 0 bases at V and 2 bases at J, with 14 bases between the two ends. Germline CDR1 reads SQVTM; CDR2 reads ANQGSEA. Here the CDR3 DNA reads TGCAGCGTTGAAGATCGTGGTCAGGGACCCTACGAGCAGTACTTC. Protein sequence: CSVEDRGQGPYEQYF.

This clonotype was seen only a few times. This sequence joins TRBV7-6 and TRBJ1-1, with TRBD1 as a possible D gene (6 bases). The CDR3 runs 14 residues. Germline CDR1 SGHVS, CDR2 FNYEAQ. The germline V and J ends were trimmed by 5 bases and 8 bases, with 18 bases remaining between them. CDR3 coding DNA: TGTGCCAGCAGCCCCGTGGGGGCTCAAAGGGAAGCTTTCTTT. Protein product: CASSPVGAQREAFF.

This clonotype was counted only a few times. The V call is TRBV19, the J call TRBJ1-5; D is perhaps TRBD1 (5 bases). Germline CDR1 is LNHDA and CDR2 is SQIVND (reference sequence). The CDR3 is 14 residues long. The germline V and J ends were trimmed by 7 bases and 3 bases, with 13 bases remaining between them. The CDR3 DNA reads TGTGCCAGTAATCGCAGGGACGACAATCAGCCCCAGCATTTT. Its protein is CASNRRDDNQPQHF.

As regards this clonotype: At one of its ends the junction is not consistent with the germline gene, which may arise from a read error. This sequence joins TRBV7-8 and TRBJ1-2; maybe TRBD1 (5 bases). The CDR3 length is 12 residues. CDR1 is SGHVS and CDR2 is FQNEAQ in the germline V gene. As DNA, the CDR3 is TGTACCAGCAGCTTCGACAGCTATGGCTACACCTTC. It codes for CTSSFDSYGYTF.

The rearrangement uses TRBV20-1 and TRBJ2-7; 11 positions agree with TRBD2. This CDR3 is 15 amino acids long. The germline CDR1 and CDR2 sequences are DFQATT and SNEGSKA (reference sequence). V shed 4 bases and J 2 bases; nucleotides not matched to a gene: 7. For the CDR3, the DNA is TGCAGTGCTAACCCGACTAGCGGGGCCACCTACGAGCAGTACTTC. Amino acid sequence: CSANPTSGATYEQYF.

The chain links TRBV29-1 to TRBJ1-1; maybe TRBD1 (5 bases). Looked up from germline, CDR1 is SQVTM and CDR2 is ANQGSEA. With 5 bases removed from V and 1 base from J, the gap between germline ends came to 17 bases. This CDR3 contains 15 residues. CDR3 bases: TGCAGCGTTTCTAACCTGGGGCGGGGGAACACTGAAGCTTTCTTT. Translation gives CSVSNLGRGNTEAFF.

The CDR3 DNA reads TGTGCCAGCAGCTTAGAGGGTTATTGGGTCCAAGAGACCCAGTACTTC. It encodes CASSLEGYWVQETQYF. The rearrangement joins TRBV7-2 to TRBJ2-5; D unresolved. Trimming took off 1 base at V and 1 base at J, with 13 bases between the two ends. The CDR3 runs to 16 residues. The germline CDR1 and CDR2 sequences are SGHTA and FQGNSA.

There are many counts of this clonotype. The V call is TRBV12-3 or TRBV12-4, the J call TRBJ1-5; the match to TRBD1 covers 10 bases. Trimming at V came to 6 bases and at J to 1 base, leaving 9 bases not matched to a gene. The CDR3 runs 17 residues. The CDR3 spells CASRRTGGTGSNQPQHF. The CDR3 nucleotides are TGTGCCAGCAGAAGGACAGGGGGAACCGGGAGCAATCAGCCCCAGCATTTT.

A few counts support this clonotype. The CDR3 is CASSARTGGETQYF. The CDR3 DNA reads as TGTGCCAGCAGCGCCAGGACTGGGGGGGAGACCCAGTACTTC. The V call is TRBV7-9, the J call TRBJ2-5, with D maybe TRBD2 (6 bases). The CDR3 runs to 14 residues. Germline CDR1 reads SEHNR; CDR2 reads FQNEAQ (reference sequence). V lost 5 bases and J lost 5, with 15 bases in between.

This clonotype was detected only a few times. Here the CDR3 reads CASSLSGGPAFF. For the CDR3, the DNA is TGTGCCAGCAGTTTATCCGGGGGACCGGCTTTCTTT. The rearrangement links TRBV27 to TRBJ1-1; D possibly corresponds to TRBD1 (5 bases). CDR1 and CDR2 (germline): MNHEY, SMNVEV (reference sequence). V lost 0 bases, J lost 11 bases, and 10 bases lay in between. The CDR3 length is 12 residues.

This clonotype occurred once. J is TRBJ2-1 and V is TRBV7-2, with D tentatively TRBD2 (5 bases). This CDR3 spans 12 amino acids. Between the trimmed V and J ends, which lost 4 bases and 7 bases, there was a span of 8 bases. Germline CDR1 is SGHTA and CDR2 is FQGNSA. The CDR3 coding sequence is TGTGCCAGCAGCTCCGGACTTAATGAGCAGTTCTTC. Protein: CASSSGLNEQFF.

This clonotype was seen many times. CDR3 amino acids: CASSLVVQGRPNTEAFF. The CDR3 DNA reads as TGTGCCAGCAGCTTAGTTGTTCAGGGAAGGCCAAACACTGAAGCTTTCTTT. The chain employs TRBV7-9 and TRBJ1-1, with a possible D match to TRBD1 (5 bases). Germline CDR1 is SEHNR and CDR2 is FQNEAQ (reference sequence). The CDR3 is made up of 17 amino acids. V was shortened by 1 base and J by 2 bases, with 17 bases between the two germline ends.

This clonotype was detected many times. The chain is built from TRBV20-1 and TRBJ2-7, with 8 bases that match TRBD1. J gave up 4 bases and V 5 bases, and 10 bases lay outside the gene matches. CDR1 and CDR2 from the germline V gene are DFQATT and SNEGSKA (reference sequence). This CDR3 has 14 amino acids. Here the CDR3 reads CSAVSRTGLYEQYF. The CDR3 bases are TGCAGTGCTGTCTCTCGGACAGGGCTTTACGAGCAGTACTTC.

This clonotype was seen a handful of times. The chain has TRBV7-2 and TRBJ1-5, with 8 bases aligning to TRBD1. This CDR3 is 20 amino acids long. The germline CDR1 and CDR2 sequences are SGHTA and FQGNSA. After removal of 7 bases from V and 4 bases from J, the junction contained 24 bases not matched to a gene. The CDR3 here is CASTLEPTGARIRYNQPQHF. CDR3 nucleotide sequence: TGTGCCAGCACCCTCGAACCGACAGGGGCGAGAATCCGTTATAATCAGCCCCAGCATTTT.

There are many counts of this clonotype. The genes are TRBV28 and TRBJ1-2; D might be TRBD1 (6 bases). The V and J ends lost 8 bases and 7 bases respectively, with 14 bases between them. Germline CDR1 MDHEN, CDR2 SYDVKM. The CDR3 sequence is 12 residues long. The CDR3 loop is CASVQGFGGYTF. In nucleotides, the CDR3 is TGTGCCAGCGTTCAGGGGTTCGGTGGCTACACCTTC.

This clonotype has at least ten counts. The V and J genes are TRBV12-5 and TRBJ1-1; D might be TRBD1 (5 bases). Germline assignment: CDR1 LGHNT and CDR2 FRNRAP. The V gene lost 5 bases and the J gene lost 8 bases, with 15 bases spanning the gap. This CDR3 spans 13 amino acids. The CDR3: CASGAQTGLEAFF. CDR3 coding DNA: TGTGCTAGTGGTGCACAAACGGGGCTGGAAGCTTTCTTT.

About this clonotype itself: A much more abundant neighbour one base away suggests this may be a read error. DNA for the CDR3: TGTGCCAGCAGCTGCTCGGCGCGGGGAGGTTCACCCCTCCACTTT. Translated, it gives CASSCSARGGSPLHF. V usage is TRBV6-5 and J usage is TRBJ1-6; D ambiguous. From germline, CDR1 is MNHEY and CDR2 SVGAGI. V lost 6 bases and J 9 bases, leaving 18 bases between the germline ends. This CDR3 comprises 15 residues.

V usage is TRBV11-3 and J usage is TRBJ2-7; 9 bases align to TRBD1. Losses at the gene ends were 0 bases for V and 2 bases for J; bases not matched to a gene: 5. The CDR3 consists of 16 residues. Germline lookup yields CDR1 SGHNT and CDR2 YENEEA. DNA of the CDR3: TGTGCCAGCAGCTTAGATTCGGGACAGGGAGCCTACGAGCAGTACTTC. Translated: CASSLDSGQGAYEQYF. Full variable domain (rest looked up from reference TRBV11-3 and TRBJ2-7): EAGVVQSPRYKIIEKKQPVAFWCNPISGHNTLYWYLQNLGQGPELLIRYENEEAVDDSQLPKDRFSAERLKGVDSTLKIQPAELGDSAVYLCASSLDSGQGAYEQYFGPGTRLTVT.

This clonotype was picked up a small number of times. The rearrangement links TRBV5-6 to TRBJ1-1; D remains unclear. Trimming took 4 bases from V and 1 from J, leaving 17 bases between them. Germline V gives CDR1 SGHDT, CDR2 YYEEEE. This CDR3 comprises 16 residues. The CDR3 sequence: CASSATTWARNTEAFF. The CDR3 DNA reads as TGTGCCAGCAGCGCCACTACATGGGCGCGGAACACTGAAGCTTTCTTT. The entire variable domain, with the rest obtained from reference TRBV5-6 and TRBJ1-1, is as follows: DAGVTQSPTHLIKTRGQQVTLRCSPKSGHDTVSWYQQALGQGPQFIFQYYEEEERQRGNFPDRFSGHQFPNYSSELNVNALLLGDSALYLCASSATTWARNTEAFFGQGTRLTVV.